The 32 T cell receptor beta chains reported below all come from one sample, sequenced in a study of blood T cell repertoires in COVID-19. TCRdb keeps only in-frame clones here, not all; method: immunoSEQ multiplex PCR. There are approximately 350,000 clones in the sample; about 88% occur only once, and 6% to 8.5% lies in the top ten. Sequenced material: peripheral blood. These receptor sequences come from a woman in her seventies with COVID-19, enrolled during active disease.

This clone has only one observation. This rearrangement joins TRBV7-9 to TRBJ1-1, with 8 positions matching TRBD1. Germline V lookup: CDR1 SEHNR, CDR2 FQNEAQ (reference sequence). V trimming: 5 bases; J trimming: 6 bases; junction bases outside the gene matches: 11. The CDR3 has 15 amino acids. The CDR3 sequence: CASSHLDRGSAEAFF. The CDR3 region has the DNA TGTGCCAGCAGCCACCTTGACAGGGGTAGTGCTGAAGCTTTCTTT.

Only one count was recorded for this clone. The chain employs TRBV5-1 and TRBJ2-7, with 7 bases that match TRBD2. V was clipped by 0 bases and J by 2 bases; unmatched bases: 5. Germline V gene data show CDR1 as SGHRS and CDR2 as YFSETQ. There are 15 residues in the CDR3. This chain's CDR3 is CASSLVVAGPYEQYF. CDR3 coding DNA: TGCGCCAGCAGCTTGGTGGTAGCGGGCCCCTACGAGCAGTACTTC.

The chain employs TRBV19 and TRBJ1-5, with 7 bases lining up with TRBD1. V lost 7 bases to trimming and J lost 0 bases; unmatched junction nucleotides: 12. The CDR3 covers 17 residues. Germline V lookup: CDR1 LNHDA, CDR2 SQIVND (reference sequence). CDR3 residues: CASKHWEGTVSNQPQHF. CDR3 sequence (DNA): TGTGCCAGTAAACATTGGGAAGGGACAGTTAGCAATCAGCCCCAGCATTTT.

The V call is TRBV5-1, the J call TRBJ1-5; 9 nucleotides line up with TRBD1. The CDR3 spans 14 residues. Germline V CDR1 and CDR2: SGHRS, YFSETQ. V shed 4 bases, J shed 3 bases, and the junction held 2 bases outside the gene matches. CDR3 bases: TGCGCCAGCAGCACAGGGGGCTACAATCAGCCCCAGCATTTT. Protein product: CASSTGGYNQPQHF.

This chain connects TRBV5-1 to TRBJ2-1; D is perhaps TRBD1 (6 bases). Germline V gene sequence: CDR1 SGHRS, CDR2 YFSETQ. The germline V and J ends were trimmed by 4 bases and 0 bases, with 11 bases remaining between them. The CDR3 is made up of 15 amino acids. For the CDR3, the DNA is TGCGCCAGCAGCACTACAGGGAGCTCCTACAATGAGCAGTTCTTC. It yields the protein CASSTTGSSYNEQFF. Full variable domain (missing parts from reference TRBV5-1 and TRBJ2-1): KAGVTQTPRYLIKTRGQQVTLSCSPISGHRSVSWYQQTPGQGLQFLFEYFSETQRNKGNFPGRFSGRQFSNSRSEMNVSTLELGDSALYLCASSTTGSSYNEQFFGPGTRLTVL.

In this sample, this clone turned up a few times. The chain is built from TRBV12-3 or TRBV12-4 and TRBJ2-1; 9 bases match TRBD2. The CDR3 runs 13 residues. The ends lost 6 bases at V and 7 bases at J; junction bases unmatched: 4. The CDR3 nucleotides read TGTGCCAGCAGGCGGGGGGGTGTGAATGAGCAGTTCTTC. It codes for CASRRGGVNEQFF.

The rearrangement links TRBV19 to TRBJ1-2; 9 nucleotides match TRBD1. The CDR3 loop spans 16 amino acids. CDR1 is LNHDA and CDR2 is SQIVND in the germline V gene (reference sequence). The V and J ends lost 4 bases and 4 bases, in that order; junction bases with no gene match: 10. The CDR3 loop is CASSTQPGQGGYGYTF. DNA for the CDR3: TGTGCCAGTAGTACCCAACCGGGACAGGGTGGCTATGGCTACACCTTC.

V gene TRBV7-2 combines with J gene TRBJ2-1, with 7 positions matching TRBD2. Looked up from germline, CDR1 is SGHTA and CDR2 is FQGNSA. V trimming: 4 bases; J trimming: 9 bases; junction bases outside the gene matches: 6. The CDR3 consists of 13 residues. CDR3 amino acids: CASSWRGEGEQFF. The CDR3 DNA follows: TGTGCCAGCAGCTGGCGAGGGGAGGGTGAGCAGTTCTTC.

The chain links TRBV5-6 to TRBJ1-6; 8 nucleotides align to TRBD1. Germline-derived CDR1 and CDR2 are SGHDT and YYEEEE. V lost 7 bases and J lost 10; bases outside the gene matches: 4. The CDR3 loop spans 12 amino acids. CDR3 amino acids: CASHHRGSPLHF. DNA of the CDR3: TGTGCCAGCCATCACAGGGGGTCACCCCTCCACTTT.

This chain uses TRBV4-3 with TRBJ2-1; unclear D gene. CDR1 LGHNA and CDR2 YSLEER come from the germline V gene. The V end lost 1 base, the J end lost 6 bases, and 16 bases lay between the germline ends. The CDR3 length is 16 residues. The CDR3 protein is CASSQAPRGSANEQFF. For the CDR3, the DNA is TGCGCCAGCAGCCAAGCCCCAAGAGGTAGTGCCAATGAGCAGTTCTTC.

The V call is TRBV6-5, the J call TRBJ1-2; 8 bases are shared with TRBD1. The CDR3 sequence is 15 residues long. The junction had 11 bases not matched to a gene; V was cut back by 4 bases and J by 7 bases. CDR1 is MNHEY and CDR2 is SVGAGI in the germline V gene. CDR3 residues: CASSWNGQGGAGYTF. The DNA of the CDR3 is TGTGCCAGCAGTTGGAACGGACAGGGCGGAGCTGGCTACACCTTC.

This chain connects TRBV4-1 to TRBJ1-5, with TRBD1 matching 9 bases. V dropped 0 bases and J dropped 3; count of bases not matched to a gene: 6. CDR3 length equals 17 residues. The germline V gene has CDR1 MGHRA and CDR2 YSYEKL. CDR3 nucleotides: TGCGCCAGCAGCCAAGATGGGGGGACAGGGTACAATCAGCCCCAGCATTTT. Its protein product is CASSQDGGTGYNQPQHF.

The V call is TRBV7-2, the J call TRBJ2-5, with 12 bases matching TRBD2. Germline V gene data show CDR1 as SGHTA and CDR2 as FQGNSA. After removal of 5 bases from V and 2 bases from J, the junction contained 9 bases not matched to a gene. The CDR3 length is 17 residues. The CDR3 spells CASSPWRLAGAQETQYF. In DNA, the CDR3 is TGTGCCAGCAGCCCGTGGAGACTAGCGGGGGCTCAAGAGACCCAGTACTTC.

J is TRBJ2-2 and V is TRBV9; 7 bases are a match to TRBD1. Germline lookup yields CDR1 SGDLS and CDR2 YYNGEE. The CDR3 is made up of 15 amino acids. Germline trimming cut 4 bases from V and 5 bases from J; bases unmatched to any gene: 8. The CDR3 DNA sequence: TGTGCCAGCAGCACCCACAGGGGAATAACCGGGGAGCTGTTTTTT. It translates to CASSTHRGITGELFF.

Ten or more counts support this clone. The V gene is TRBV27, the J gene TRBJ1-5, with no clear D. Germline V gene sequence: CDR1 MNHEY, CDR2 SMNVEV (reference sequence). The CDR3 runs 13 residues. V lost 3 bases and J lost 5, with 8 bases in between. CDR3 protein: CASSFGSDQPQHF. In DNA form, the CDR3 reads TGTGCCAGCAGTTTCGGGTCAGATCAGCCCCAGCATTTT.

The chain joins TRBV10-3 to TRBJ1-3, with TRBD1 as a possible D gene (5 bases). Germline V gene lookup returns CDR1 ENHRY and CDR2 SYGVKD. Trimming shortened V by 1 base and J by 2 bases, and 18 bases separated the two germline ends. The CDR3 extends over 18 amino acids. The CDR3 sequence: CAISEFPVIRAPGNTIYF. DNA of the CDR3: TGTGCCATCAGTGAGTTCCCCGTCATCAGGGCCCCTGGAAACACCATATATTTT.

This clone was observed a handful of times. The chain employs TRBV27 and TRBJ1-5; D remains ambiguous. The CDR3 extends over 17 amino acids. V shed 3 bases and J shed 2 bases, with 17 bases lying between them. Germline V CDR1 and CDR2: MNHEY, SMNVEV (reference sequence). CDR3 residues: CASSLKPTERGNQPQHF. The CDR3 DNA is TGTGCCAGCAGTTTGAAACCCACAGAGCGGGGCAATCAGCCCCAGCATTTT.

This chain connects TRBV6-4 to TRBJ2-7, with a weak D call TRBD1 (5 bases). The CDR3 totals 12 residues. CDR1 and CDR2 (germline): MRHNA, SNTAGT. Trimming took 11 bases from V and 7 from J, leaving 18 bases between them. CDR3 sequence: CAGQGPTEEQYF. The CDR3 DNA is TGTGCCGGACAAGGGCCCACTGAAGAGCAGTACTTC.

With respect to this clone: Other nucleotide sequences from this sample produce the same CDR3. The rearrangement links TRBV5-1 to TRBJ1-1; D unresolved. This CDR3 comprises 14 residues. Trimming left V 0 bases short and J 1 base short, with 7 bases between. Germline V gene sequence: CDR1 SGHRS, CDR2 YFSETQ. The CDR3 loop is CASSLARGNTEAFF. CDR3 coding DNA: TGCGCCAGCAGCTTGGCACGGGGGAACACTGAAGCTTTCTTT.

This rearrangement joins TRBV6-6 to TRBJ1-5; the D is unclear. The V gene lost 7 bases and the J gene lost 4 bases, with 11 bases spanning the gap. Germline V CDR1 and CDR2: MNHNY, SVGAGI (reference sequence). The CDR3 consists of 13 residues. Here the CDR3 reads CASTGFRNQPQHF. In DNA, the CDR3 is TGTGCCAGCACCGGGTTTAGGAATCAGCCCCAGCATTTT.

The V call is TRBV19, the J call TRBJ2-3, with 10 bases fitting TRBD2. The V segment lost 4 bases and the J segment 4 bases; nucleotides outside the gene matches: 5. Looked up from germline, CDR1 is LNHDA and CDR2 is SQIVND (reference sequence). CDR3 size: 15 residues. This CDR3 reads CASSSISGGADTQYF. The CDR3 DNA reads TGTGCCAGTAGTAGCATCAGCGGGGGGGCAGATACGCAGTATTTT.

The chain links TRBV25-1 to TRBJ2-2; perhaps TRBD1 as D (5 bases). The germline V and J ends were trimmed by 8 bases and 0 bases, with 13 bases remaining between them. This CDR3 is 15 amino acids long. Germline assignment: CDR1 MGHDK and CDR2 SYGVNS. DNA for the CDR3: TGTGCCAGCCTGTCGACAGTCACGAACACCGGGGAGCTGTTTTTT. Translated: CASLSTVTNTGELFF.

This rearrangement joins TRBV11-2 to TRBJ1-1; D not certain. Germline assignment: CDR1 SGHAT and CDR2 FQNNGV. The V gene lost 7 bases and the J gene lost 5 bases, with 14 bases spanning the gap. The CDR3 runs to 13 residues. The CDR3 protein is CASTGEVETEAFF. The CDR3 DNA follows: TGTGCCAGCACCGGGGAGGTAGAAACTGAAGCTTTCTTT.

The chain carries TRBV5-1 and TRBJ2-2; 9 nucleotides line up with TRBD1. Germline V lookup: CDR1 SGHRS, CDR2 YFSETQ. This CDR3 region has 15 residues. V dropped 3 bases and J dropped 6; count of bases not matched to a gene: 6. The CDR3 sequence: CASSSRQGVAGELFF. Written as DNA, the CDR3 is TGCGCCAGCAGCTCTCGACAGGGGGTAGCCGGGGAGCTGTTTTTT.

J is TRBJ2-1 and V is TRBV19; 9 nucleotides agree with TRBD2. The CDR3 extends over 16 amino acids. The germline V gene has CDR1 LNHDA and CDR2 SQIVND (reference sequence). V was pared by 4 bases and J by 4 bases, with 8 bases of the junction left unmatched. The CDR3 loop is CASSRVAGGPYNEQFF. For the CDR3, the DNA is TGTGCCAGTAGTAGAGTGGCGGGGGGGCCTTACAATGAGCAGTTCTTC.

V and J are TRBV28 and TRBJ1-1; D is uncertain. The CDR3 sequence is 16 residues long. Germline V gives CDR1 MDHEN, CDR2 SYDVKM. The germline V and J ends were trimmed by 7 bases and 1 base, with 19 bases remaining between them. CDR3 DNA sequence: TGTGCCAGCACCTCGGCCCAAATAGGGAGGAACACTGAAGCTTTCTTT. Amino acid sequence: CASTSAQIGRNTEAFF.

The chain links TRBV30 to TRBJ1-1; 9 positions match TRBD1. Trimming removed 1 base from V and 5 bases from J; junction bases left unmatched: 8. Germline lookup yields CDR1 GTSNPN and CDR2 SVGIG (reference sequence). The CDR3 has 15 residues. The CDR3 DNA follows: TGTGCCTGGAGTGAAAAAGGGACAGGGAAAACTGAAGCTTTCTTT. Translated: CAWSEKGTGKTEAFF.

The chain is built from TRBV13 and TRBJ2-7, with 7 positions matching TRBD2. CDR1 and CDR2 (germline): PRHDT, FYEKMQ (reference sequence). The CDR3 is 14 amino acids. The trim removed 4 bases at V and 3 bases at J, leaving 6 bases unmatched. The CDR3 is CASSSGLENYEQYF. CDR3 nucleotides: TGTGCCAGCAGCTCTGGACTAGAAAACTACGAGCAGTACTTC.

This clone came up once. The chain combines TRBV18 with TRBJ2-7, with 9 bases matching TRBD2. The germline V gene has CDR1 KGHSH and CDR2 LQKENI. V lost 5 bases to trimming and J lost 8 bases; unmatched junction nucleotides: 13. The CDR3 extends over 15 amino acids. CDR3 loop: CASSGSASGDQKQYF. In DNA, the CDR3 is TGTGCCAGCTCAGGTTCGGCTAGCGGGGATCAGAAGCAGTACTTC.

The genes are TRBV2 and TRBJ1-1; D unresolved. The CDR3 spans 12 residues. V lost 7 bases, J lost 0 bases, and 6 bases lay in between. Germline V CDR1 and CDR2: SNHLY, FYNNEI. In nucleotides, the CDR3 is TGTGCCAGCAAGCCTCTGAACACTGAAGCTTTCTTT. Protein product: CASKPLNTEAFF.

CDR3 in DNA: TGTGCCAGCAGTTTAAGGGGGAGCACTGAAGCTTTCTTT. This sequence encodes CASSLRGSTEAFF. The chain recombines TRBV27 with TRBJ1-1; a weak D match, TRBD1 (6 bases). Germline V gene lookup returns CDR1 MNHEY and CDR2 SMNVEV (reference sequence). CDR3 length: 13 residues. The V and J ends lost 2 bases and 4 bases respectively, with 8 bases between them.

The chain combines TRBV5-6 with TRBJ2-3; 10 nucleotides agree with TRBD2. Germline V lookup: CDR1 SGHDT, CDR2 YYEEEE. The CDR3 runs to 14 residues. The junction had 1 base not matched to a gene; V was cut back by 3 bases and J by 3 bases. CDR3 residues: CASSSLAGTDTQYF. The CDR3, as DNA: TGTGCCAGCAGCTCACTAGCGGGGACAGATACGCAGTATTTT.